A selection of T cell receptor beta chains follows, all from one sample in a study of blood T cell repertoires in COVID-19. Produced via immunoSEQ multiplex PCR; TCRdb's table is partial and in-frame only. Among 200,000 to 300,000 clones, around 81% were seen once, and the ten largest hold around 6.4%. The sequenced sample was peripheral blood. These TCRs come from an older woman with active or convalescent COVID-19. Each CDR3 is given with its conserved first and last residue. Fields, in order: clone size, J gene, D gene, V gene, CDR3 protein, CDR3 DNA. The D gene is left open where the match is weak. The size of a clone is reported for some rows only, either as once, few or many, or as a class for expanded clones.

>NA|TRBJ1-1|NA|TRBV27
CASSLIGGENTEAFF
TGTGCCAGCAGTTTGATTGGGGGCGAGAACACTGAAGCTTTCTTT
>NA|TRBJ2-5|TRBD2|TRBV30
CAWPPRGREGRETQYF
TGTGCCTGGCCCCCCCGGGGCCGGGAGGGCCGGGAGACCCAGTACTTC
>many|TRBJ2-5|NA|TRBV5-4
CASSLAGTQETQYF
TGTGCCAGCAGCTTGGCGGGGACTCAAGAGACCCAGTACTTC
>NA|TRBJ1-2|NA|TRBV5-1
CASSSEFGGRNYGYTF
TGCGCCAGCAGCTCGGAGTTTGGAGGCAGGAACTATGGCTACACCTTC
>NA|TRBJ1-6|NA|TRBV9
CASSAEWATGNSPLHF
TGTGCCAGCAGCGCCGAATGGGCAACGGGAAATTCACCCCTCCACTTT
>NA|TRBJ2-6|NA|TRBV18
CASSPRRGSGANVLTF
TGTGCCAGCTCACCTCGTCGAGGATCTGGGGCCAACGTCCTGACTTTC
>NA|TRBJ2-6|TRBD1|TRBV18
CASSPGTGGYLGGANVLTF
TGTGCCAGCTCACCAGGGACAGGGGGCTACCTGGGAGGGGCCAACGTCCTGACTTTC
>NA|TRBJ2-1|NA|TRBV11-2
CASSLEGSGSYNEQFF
TGTGCCAGCAGCTTAGAAGGTAGCGGCTCCTACAATGAGCAGTTCTTC
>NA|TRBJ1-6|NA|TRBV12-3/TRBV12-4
CASSSRGSPLHF
TGTGCCAGCAGTTCCCGAGGGTCACCCCTCCACTTT
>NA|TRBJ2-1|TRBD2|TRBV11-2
CASSLGTSVNEQFF
TGTGCCAGCAGCTTAGGGACTAGCGTCAATGAGCAGTTCTTC
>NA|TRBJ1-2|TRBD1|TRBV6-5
CASLQGARGAGYTF
TGTGCCAGCTTACAGGGGGCGCGGGGGGCTGGCTACACCTTC
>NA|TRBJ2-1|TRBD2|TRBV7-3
CASSRGLAAYNEQFF
TGTGCCAGCAGCCGGGGACTAGCGGCCTACAATGAGCAGTTCTTC
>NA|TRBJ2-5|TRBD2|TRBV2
CASNRGLDETQYF
TGTGCCAGCAATAGAGGACTAGATGAGACCCAGTACTTC
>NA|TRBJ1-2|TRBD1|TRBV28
CASSFYGGQGNYGYTF
TGTGCCAGCAGTTTCTATGGAGGACAGGGAAACTATGGCTACACCTTC
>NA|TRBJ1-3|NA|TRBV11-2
CASSHKPTSSGNTIYF
TGTGCCAGCAGCCATAAGCCGACAAGCTCTGGAAACACCATATATTTT